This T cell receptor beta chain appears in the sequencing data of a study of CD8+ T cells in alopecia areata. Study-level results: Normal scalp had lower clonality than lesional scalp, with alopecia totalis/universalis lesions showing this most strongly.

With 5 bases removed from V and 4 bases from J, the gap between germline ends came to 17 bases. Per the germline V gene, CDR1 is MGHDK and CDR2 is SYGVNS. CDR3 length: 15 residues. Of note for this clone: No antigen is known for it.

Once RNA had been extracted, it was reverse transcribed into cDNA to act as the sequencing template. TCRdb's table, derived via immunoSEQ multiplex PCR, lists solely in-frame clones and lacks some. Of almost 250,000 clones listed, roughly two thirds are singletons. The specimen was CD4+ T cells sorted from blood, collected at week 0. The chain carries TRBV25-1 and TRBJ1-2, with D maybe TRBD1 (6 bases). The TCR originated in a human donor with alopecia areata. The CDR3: CASSSVGAQSYGYTF. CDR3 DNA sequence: TGTGCCAGCAGTTCTGTGGGGGCGCAAAGCTATGGCTACACCTTC.